This is a list of T cell receptor beta chains from one sample in a study of cytomegalovirus exposure and HLA in healthy donors. Clones were read by immunoSEQ multiplex PCR, and TCRdb kept only the in-frame ones, dropping some. The sample records 95,000 to 100,000 clones, 77% being singletons. Sequences were obtained from PBMCs. All receptors derive from a female donor in good health and CMV-seronegative. The CDR3 runs from the conserved cysteine through the conserved F or W.

J gene,V gene,CDR3 length,CDR3 protein
TRBJ2-7,TRBV19,15,CASSGSGTSSYEQYF
TRBJ1-3,TRBV15,16,CATSRHGTNSGNTIYF
TRBJ1-2,TRBV6-5,15,CASSYSFMEGYGYTF
TRBJ1-2,TRBV4-2,16,CASSPGQGVPILGYTF
TRBJ1-3,TRBV18,16,CASSPIKGKAGNTIYF
TRBJ1-5,TRBV7-9,13,CASSLTGDQPQHF
TRBJ1-1,TRBV28,14,CASSWTGENTEAFF
TRBJ2-7,TRBV27,13,CASSFGGFYEQYF
TRBJ2-2,TRBV28,14,CASRLDRPTGELFF
TRBJ2-7,TRBV9,18,CASSDTSQVARRSPKQYF
TRBJ1-1,TRBV6-6,13,CASSLQGVTEAFF
TRBJ1-2,TRBV6-1,15,CASSEDRWGRYGYTF
TRBJ2-1,TRBV7-9,18,CSSSLAVLLAGGPNEQFF
TRBJ1-1,TRBV4-1,16,CASSAQLRAANTEAFF
TRBJ2-3,TRBV5-1,16,CASSFGTDWKTDTQYF
TRBJ1-5,TRBV6-6,15,CASSLMGDNNQPQHF
TRBJ2-1,TRBV11-3,13,CASSLGSLNEQFF
TRBJ1-1,TRBV6-1,14,CASRPGTRVAEAFF
TRBJ2-5,TRBV18,14,CASSPNRGKETQYF
TRBJ1-2,TRBV2,19,CASSDRFQGTLGPTYGYTF
TRBJ2-3,TRBV4-3,15,CASSQGLAATDTQYF
TRBJ2-2,TRBV7-2,17,CASLSKAGLAVTGELFF
TRBJ1-2,TRBV9,17,CASSVESFPLRDYGYTF
TRBJ2-7,TRBV2,11,CASSGQVEQYF
TRBJ1-1,TRBV28,15,CASSLGGFLNTEAFF
TRBJ2-3,TRBV7-6,17,CASSNGGTGIWTDTQYF
TRBJ2-7,TRBV7-8,11,CASSLQDEQYF
TRBJ1-2,TRBV7-8,13,CASSLDGGNGYTF
TRBJ1-2,TRBV27,13,CASSLQGNYGYTF
TRBJ1-1,TRBV7-6,14,CASSLQSMNTEAFF
TRBJ1-4,TRBV19,20,CASRKKRQGSIGATNEKLFF
TRBJ2-7,TRBV9,15,CASSVGLAGAYEQYF
TRBJ2-1,TRBV28,11,CASSPHGEQFF
TRBJ2-7,TRBV10-3,15,CAISPGTGDFYEQYF
TRBJ2-7,TRBV27,15,CASSLSDRGNYEQYF
TRBJ2-1,TRBV11-3,16,CASSLDRLAGIDEQFF
TRBJ2-3,TRBV9,16,CASSASAGALPDTQYF
TRBJ2-3,TRBV15,21,CATSRDPAEGNSGASTDTQYF
TRBJ1-1,TRBV7-6,14,CASRRARMGTEAFF
TRBJ2-5,TRBV6-1,13,CASRETGWETQYF
TRBJ1-2,TRBV5-4,15,CASRLRQTGNYGYTF
TRBJ1-5,TRBV19,13,CATDRGNNQPQHF
TRBJ2-1,TRBV28,14,CASSLLAAYNEQFF
TRBJ1-2,TRBV19,15,CASSSGTGVLGGYTF
TRBJ1-1,TRBV5-1,14,CASSTRDRTSEAFF
TRBJ2-5,TRBV7-6,16,CASSLGLAGAQETQYF
TRBJ2-3,TRBV5-1,13,CASSFRDTDTQYF
TRBJ2-4,TRBV11-2,14,CASTLAGVGDIQYF
TRBJ1-6,TRBV11-1,14,CASSLQGYNSPLHF
TRBJ2-1,TRBV7-3,14,CASSSLSGNNEQFF
TRBJ1-2,TRBV6-1,14,CASNQPGQGGGYTF
TRBJ2-7,TRBV11-3,15,CASSPGLAGRDEQYF
TRBJ2-7,TRBV18,14,CASSKGLAGDEQYF
TRBJ2-7,TRBV7-9,15,CSSSSPDRVGYEQYF
TRBJ1-1,TRBV9,18,CASSVGEGRVLTNTEAFF
TRBJ2-1,TRBV29-1,14,CSVDLAGDYNEQFF
TRBJ2-2,TRBV7-4,15,CASPHRDHLTGELFF
TRBJ1-1,TRBV30,12,CAWKPLGTEAFF
TRBJ2-7,TRBV19,13,CASSVQGEYEQYF
TRBJ2-3,TRBV4-2,16,CASSQVSGRLADTQYF